This entry features one T cell receptor (beta chain) sequence. The data belong to a study of blood T cell repertoires in COVID-19. Study overall: Samples representing acute and convalescent COVID-19 were sourced from the United States, Italy and Spain. In each case, the material was cDNA or gDNA derived from T cells, B-cell-depleted T cells, or PBMCs.

In the original processing: Reference gene primer amplification gave nucleated cell count estimates. The repertoire was sequenced with immunoSEQ multiplex PCR; TCRdb's copy has only in-frame clones and lacks some. V, J and clone size are taken as reported in that table, and D and trimming were inferred from the DNA itself. The sample lists some 250,000 clones, over 70% occurring once. Germline V gene sequence: CDR1 SGHDT, CDR2 YYEEEE. The CDR3 contains 15 residues. V was trimmed by 1 base and J by 5 bases, leaving 13 bases between them. This clonotype was sampled from a woman at least 80 years old with acute or convalescent COVID-19. Sequencing input: peripheral blood. The genes are TRBV5-6 and TRBJ2-1; weak D call: TRBD1 (6 bases). CDR3 sequence: CASSLLQGSHNEQFF. CDR3 DNA: TGTGCCAGCAGCTTGCTACAGGGCAGTCACAATGAGCAGTTCTTC.